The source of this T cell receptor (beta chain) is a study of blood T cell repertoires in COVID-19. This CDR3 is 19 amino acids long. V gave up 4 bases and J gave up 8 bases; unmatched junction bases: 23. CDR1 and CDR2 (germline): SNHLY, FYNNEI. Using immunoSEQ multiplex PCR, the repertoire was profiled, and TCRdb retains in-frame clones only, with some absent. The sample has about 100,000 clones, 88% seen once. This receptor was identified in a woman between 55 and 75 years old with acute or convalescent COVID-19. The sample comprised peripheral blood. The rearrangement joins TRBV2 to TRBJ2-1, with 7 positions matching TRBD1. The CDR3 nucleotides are TGTGCCAGCAGTGCCGGACAGGACCCGTGGAAGAGGACCCCGTATGAGCAGTTCTTC. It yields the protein CASSAGQDPWKRTPYEQFF.